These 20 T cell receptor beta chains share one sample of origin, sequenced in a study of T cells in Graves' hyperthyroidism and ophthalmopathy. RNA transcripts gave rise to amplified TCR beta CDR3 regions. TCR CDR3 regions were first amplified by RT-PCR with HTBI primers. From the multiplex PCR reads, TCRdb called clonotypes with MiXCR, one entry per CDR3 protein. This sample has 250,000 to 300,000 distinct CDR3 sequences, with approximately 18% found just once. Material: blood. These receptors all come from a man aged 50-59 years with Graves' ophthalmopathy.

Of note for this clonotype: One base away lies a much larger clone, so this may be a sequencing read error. CDR3 amino acids: CASSRGGYTEAFF. CDR3 nucleotides: TGTGCCAGCAGCCGGGGAGGGTACACTGAAGCTTTCTTT. The V and J genes are TRBV14 and TRBJ1-1; D unresolved. The CDR3 length is 13 residues. The ends were cut back, 4 bases at V and 3 bases at J, with 9 bases in the middle. The germline V gene encodes CDR1 SGHDN and CDR2 FVKESK.

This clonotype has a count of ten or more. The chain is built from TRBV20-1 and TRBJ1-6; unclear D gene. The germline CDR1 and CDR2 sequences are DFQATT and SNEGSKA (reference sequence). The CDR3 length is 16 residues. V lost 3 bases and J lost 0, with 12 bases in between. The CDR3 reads CSARGSGSSYNSPLHF. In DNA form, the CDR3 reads TGCAGTGCTAGGGGTAGTGGGAGCTCCTATAATTCACCCCTCCACTTT.

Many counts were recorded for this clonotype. The CDR3 protein is CSAKYGETQYF. The CDR3 DNA reads as TGCAGTGCTAAATACGGAGAGACCCAGTACTTC. The chain is built from TRBV20-1 and TRBJ2-5, with unresolved D. V lost 4 bases and J lost 4, with 7 bases in between. Looked up from germline, CDR1 is DFQATT and CDR2 is SNEGSKA (reference sequence). This CDR3 is built from 11 residues.

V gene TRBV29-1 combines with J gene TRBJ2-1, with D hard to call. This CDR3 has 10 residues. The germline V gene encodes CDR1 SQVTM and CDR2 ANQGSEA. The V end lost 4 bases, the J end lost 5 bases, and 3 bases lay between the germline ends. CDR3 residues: CSVAHNEQFF. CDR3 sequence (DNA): TGCAGCGTTGCCCACAATGAGCAGTTCTTC.

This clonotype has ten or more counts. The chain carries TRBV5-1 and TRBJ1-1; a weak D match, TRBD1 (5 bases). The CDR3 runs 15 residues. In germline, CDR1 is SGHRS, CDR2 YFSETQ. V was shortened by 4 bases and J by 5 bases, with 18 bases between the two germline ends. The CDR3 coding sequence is TGCGCCAGCAGCATTCCCGGGACGGGGACGACTGAAGCTTTCTTT. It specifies CASSIPGTGTTEAFF.

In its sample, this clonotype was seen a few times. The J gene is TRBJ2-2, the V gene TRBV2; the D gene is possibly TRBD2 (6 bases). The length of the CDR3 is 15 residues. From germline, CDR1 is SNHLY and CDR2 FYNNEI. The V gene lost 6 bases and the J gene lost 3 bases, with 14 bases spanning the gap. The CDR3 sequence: CASSETRGHTGELFF. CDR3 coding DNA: TGTGCCAGCAGCGAGACTAGAGGGCACACCGGGGAGCTGTTTTTT.

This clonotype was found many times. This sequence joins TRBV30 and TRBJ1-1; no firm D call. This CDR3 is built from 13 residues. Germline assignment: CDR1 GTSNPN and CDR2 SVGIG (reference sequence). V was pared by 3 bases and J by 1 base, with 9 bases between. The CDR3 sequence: CAWSPVPNTEAFF. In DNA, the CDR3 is TGTGCCTGGAGCCCAGTCCCGAACACTGAAGCTTTCTTT.

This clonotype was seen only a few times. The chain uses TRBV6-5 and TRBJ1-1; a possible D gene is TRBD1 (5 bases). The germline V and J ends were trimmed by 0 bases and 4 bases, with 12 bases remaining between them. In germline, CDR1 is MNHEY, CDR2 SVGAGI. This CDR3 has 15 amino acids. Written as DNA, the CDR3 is TGTGCCAGCAGTTACTCGGGGGGGAGGGTCACTGAAGCTTTCTTT. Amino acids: CASSYSGGRVTEAFF.

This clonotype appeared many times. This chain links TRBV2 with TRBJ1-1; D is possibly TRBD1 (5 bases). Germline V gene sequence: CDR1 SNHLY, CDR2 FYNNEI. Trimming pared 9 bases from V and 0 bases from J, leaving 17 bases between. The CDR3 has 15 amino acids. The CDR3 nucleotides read TGTGCCAGAGTCAGGGTCTGGGGCATGAACACTGAAGCTTTCTTT. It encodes CARVRVWGMNTEAFF.

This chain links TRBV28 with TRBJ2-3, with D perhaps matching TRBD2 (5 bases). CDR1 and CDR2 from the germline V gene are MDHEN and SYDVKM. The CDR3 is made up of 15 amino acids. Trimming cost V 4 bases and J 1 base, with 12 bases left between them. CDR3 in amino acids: CASSSDSEGTDTQYF. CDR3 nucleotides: TGTGCCAGCAGTTCCGATAGCGAGGGCACAGATACGCAGTATTTT.

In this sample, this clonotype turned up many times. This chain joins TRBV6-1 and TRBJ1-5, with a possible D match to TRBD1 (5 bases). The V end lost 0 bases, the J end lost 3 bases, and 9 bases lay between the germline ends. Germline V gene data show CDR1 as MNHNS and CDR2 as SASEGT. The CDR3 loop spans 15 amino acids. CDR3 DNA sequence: TGTGCCAGCAGTGAAGCGGGGGGGTACAATCAGCCCCAGCATTTT. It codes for CASSEAGGYNQPQHF.

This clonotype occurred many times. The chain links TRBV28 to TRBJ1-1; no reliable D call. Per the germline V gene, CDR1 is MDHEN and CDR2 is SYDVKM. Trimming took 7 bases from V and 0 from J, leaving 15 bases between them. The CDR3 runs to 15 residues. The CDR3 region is CASTAIETVNTEAFF. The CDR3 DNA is TGTGCCAGCACCGCGATTGAGACGGTGAACACTGAAGCTTTCTTT.

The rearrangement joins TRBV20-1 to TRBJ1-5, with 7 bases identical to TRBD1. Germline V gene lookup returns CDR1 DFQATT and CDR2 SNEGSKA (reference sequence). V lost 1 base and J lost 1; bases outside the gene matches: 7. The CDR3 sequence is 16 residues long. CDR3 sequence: CSARVLGGQSNQPQHF. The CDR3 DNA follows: TGCAGTGCTAGAGTTTTGGGGGGACAGAGCAATCAGCCCCAGCATTTT.

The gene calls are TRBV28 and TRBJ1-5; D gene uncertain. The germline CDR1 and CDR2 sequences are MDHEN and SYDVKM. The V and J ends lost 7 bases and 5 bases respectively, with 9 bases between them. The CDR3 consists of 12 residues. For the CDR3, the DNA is TGTGCCAGCACCCAACTGTATCAGCCCCAGCATTTT. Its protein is CASTQLYQPQHF.

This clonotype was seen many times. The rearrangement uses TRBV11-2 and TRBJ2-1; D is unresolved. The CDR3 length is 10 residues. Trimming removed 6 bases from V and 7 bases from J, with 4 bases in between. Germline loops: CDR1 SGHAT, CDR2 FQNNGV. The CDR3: CASSHNEQFF. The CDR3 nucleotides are TGTGCCAGCAGTCATAATGAGCAGTTCTTC.

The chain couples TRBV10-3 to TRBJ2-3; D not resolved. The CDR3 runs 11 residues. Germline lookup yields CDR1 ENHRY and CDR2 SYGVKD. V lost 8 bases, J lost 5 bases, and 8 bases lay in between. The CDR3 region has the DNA TGTGCCATCCTCTCGGGAGATACGCAGTATTTT. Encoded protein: CAILSGDTQYF.

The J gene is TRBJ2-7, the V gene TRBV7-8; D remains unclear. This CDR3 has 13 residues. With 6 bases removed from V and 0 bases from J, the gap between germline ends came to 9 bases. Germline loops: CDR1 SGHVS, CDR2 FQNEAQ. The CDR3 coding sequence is TGTGCCAGCAGTTTTGGGGACTCCTACGAGCAGTACTTC. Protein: CASSFGDSYEQYF.

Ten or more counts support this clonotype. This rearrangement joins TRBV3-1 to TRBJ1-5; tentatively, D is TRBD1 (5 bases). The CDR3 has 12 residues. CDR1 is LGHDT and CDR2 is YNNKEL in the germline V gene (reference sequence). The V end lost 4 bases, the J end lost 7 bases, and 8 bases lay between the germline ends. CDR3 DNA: TGTGCCAGCAGCCGGGGCGGACAGCCCCAGCATTTT. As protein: CASSRGGQPQHF.

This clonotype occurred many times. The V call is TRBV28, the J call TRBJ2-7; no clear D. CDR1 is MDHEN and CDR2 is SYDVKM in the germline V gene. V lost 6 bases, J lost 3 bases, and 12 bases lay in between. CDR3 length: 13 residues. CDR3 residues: CASSPTPRYEQYF. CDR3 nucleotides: TGTGCCAGCAGCCCCACCCCCCGCTACGAGCAGTACTTC.

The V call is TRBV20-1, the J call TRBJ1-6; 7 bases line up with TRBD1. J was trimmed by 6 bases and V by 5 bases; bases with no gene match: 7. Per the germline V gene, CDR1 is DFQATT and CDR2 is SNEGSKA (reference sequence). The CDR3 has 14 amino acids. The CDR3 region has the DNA TGCAGTGCTTTCCGGGACAGCATTAATTCACCCCTCCACTTT. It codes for CSAFRDSINSPLHF.